These 30 T cell receptor beta chains were sequenced from one sample in a study of cytomegalovirus exposure and HLA in healthy donors. The PCR made use of 60 Vbeta and 13 Jbeta primers. Data came from immunoSEQ multiplex PCR; TCRdb stores just in-frame clones and leaves some out. The table shows some 240,000 clones, with roughly 80% occurring only once. Specimen: PBMCs. These receptors were collected from a male donor in good health and CMV-seronegative.

The chain is built from TRBV5-5 and TRBJ2-1; TRBD2 aligns across 8 bases. Trimming removed 1 base from V and 8 bases from J; junction bases left unmatched: 5. The CDR3 has 14 residues. Germline V gene lookup returns CDR1 SGHKS and CDR2 YYEKEE (reference sequence). The CDR3 nucleotides are TGTGCCAGCAGCTTGTACCCGGGAGGGGATGAGCAGTTCTTC. Amino acids: CASSLYPGGDEQFF.

The sample holds a few counts of this clone. This chain links TRBV4-1 with TRBJ2-7; D is possibly TRBD1 (5 bases). There are 17 residues in the CDR3. Germline V CDR1 and CDR2: MGHRA, YSYEKL. Trimming stripped 0 bases from V and 1 base from J, with 16 bases between. The CDR3 reads CASSQDQVKGPSYEQYF. DNA of the CDR3: TGCGCCAGCAGCCAAGATCAGGTGAAGGGGCCTTCCTACGAGCAGTACTTC.

The V call is TRBV4-1, the J call TRBJ2-5; D unresolved. The CDR3 is 14 residues long. V was clipped by 0 bases and J by 1 base, with 6 bases between them. Germline lookup yields CDR1 MGHRA and CDR2 YSYEKL. CDR3 DNA: TGCGCCAGCAGCCAAGAAACAGTCCAAGAGACCCAGTACTTC. Translated, it gives CASSQETVQETQYF.

CDR3 DNA: TGTGCCAGCAGCCAAGATCGGGCTAGCGGAAACACCGGGGAGCTGTTTTTT. The encoded protein is CASSQDRASGNTGELFF. This chain uses TRBV4-2 with TRBJ2-2; 7 bases are shared with TRBD2. The CDR3 is 17 residues long. CDR1 is LGHNA, CDR2 YNFKEQ, per germline. V dropped 0 bases and J dropped 2; count of bases not matched to a gene: 6.

V is TRBV27 and J is TRBJ1-2, with 8 bases matching TRBD1. The CDR3 loop spans 14 amino acids. V trimming: 4 bases; J trimming: 1 base; junction bases outside the gene matches: 2. Germline values: CDR1 MNHEY, CDR2 SMNVEV (reference sequence). CDR3 region: CASSYGQGNYGYTF. The CDR3 DNA sequence: TGTGCCAGCAGTTACGGACAGGGTAACTATGGCTACACCTTC.

V is TRBV5-8 and J is TRBJ1-5, with 7 nucleotides matching TRBD1. The germline gives CDR1 SGHTS, CDR2 YDEGEE. The CDR3 is 16 residues long. After removal of 1 base from V and 3 bases from J, the junction contained 7 bases not matched to a gene. The CDR3 sequence is CASSLYGTAHNQPQHF. The CDR3 DNA reads TGTGCCAGCAGCTTGTATGGGACAGCCCACAATCAGCCCCAGCATTTT. Based on the CDR3 plus reference TRBV5-8 and TRBJ1-5, the full variable domain is EAGVTQSPTHLIKTRGQQATLRCSPISGHTSVYWYQQALGLGLQFLLWYDEGEERNRGNFPPRFSGRQFPNYSSELNVNALELEDSALYLCASSLYGTAHNQPQHFGDGTRLSIL.

The genes are TRBV28 and TRBJ1-1; TRBD1 matches at 10 bases. V dropped 5 bases and J dropped 4; count of bases not matched to a gene: 16. CDR1 and CDR2 from the germline V gene are MDHEN and SYDVKM. This CDR3 has 18 amino acids. Here the CDR3 reads CASSAWTGGIGDGTEAFF. CDR3 nucleotide sequence: TGTGCCAGCAGTGCCTGGACAGGGGGGATAGGGGATGGCACTGAAGCTTTCTTT.

This chain uses TRBV25-1 with TRBJ2-7; the D gene is possibly TRBD1 (6 bases). This CDR3 contains 13 residues. The ends were cut back, 6 bases at V and 4 bases at J, with 13 bases in the middle. Looked up from germline, CDR1 is MGHDK and CDR2 is SYGVNS. The CDR3 sequence: CASSLTGFYEQYF. The DNA for the CDR3 is TGTGCCAGCAGCCTGACAGGTTTTTACGAGCAGTACTTC.

The gene calls are TRBV7-3 and TRBJ2-5; 12 bases fit TRBD1. The J segment lost 5 bases and the V segment lost 5 bases, leaving 6 bases of the junction unmatched. The length of the CDR3 is 15 residues. Germline CDR1 SGHTA, CDR2 FQGTGA. The CDR3, as DNA: TGTGCCAGCAGCCTGGGACAGGGGGCGGATGAGACCCAGTACTTC. This gives the protein CASSLGQGADETQYF.

The chain carries TRBV5-1 and TRBJ2-5; 7 nucleotides align to TRBD1. Germline CDR1 SGHRS, CDR2 YFSETQ. V gave up 4 bases and J gave up 3 bases; unmatched junction bases: 3. The CDR3 sequence is 13 residues long. CDR3 in amino acids: CASSTGTEETQYF. Here the CDR3 DNA reads TGCGCCAGCAGCACTGGGACAGAAGAGACCCAGTACTTC.

The chain recombines TRBV6-5 with TRBJ2-3; 7 bases map to TRBD1. CDR3 length equals 14 residues. Germline values: CDR1 MNHEY, CDR2 SVGAGI. V gave up 6 bases and J gave up 1 base; unmatched junction bases: 4. The CDR3 DNA reads TGTGCCAGCAGCACTCAGGGGGGCACAGATACGCAGTATTTT. Translation: CASSTQGGTDTQYF.

The V and J genes are TRBV5-4 and TRBJ1-1; 11 positions match TRBD1. The CDR3 is 15 amino acids. Per the germline V gene, CDR1 is SGHNT and CDR2 is YYREEE (reference sequence). V shed 4 bases and J 4 bases; nucleotides not matched to a gene: 6. CDR3 sequence reads: CASSPRDRGATEAFF. The CDR3 nucleotides are TGTGCCAGCAGCCCCCGGGACAGGGGGGCCACTGAAGCTTTCTTT. Together with reference TRBV5-4 and TRBJ1-1, the CDR3 gives the full variable domain: ETGVTQSPTHLIKTRGQQVTLRCSSQSGHNTVSWYQQALGQGPQFIFQYYREEENGRGNFPPRFSGLQFPNYSSELNVNALELDDSALYLCASSPRDRGATEAFFGQGTRLTVV.

The chain links TRBV27 to TRBJ1-5; TRBD1 might be the D (5 bases). Trimming cost V 2 bases and J 4 bases, with 21 bases left between them. This CDR3 is 18 amino acids long. Germline CDR1 and CDR2: MNHEY and SMNVEV (reference sequence). The CDR3 coding sequence is TGTGCCAGCAGTTTAATCCCCCCCGGGCAGGGTATTAATCAGCCCCAGCATTTT. It yields the protein CASSLIPPGQGINQPQHF.

This chain links TRBV14 with TRBJ2-1; TRBD2 agrees at 11 bases. V trimming: 4 bases; J trimming: 0 bases; junction bases outside the gene matches: 8. Per the germline V gene, CDR1 is SGHDN and CDR2 is FVKESK. This CDR3 region has 18 residues. Written as DNA, the CDR3 is TGTGCCAGCAGCCTCCGGACTAGCGGGCGTAGCTCCTACAATGAGCAGTTCTTC. Residues: CASSLRTSGRSSYNEQFF.

The V call is TRBV19, the J call TRBJ1-5; D possibly corresponds to TRBD1 (5 bases). This CDR3 has 15 residues. The germline gives CDR1 LNHDA, CDR2 SQIVND (reference sequence). V dropped 7 bases and J dropped 0 bases, with 13 bases sitting between them. CDR3 amino acids: CASKGRSNSNQPQHF. CDR3 DNA sequence: TGTGCCAGTAAGGGGCGAAGTAATAGCAATCAGCCCCAGCATTTT.

The chain has TRBV7-9 and TRBJ1-3, with D hard to call. This CDR3 has 15 amino acids. V gave up 4 bases and J gave up 0 bases, with 10 bases separating them. Germline V lookup: CDR1 SEHNR, CDR2 FQNEAQ (reference sequence). The CDR3 loop is CASSSAGSSGNTIYF. The CDR3 DNA reads TGTGCCAGCAGCTCAGCCGGGAGCTCTGGAAACACCATATATTTT. Variable domain in full (rest from reference TRBV7-9 and TRBJ1-3): DTGVSQNPRHKITKRGQNVTFRCDPISEHNRLYWYRQTLGQGPEFLTYFQNEAQLEKSRLLSDRFSAERPKGSFSTLEIQRTEQGDSAMYLCASSSAGSSGNTIYFGEGSWLTVV.

This chain joins TRBV7-3 and TRBJ2-2; D perhaps matches TRBD1 (6 bases). With 5 bases removed from V and 1 base from J, the gap between germline ends came to 11 bases. Germline V gene data show CDR1 as SGHTA and CDR2 as FQGTGA. The CDR3 totals 15 residues. CDR3 coding DNA: TGTGCCAGCAGCCGCGACAGGAGGAACACCGGGGAGCTGTTTTTT. Translating gives CASSRDRRNTGELFF.

The chain carries TRBV19 and TRBJ2-2, with TRBD1 identical over 7 bases. The V gene's germline CDR1 is LNHDA and CDR2 SQIVND (reference sequence). J lost 5 bases, V lost 7 bases, and 10 bases had no gene match. The CDR3 loop spans 15 amino acids. The CDR3: CASTSPGGRTGELFF. The CDR3 bases are TGTGCCAGTACCTCTCCAGGGGGAAGAACCGGGGAGCTGTTTTTT.

The rearrangement uses TRBV6-1 and TRBJ1-3; tentative D call: TRBD1 (6 bases). Germline loops: CDR1 MNHNS, CDR2 SASEGT. CDR3 length: 16 residues. Trimming removed 3 bases at V and 2 bases at J, with 14 bases between. The CDR3 here is CASSEAGVKAGNTIYF. CDR3 in DNA: TGTGCCAGCAGTGAGGCAGGGGTGAAAGCTGGAAACACCATATATTTT.

The V gene is TRBV28, the J gene TRBJ1-4; unclear D gene. CDR3 length: 11 amino acids. The germline CDR1 and CDR2 sequences are MDHEN and SYDVKM. The germline V and J ends were trimmed by 8 bases and 7 bases, with 8 bases remaining between them. CDR3 sequence (DNA): TGTGCCAGCCTGGGCAGTGAAAAACTGTTTTTT. Translation gives CASLGSEKLFF.

This clone has just a few counts. The gene calls are TRBV6-6 and TRBJ1-1; a weak D match, TRBD1 (6 bases). CDR3 length: 13 amino acids. With 5 bases removed from V and 0 bases from J, the gap between germline ends came to 7 bases. Looked up from germline, CDR1 is MNHNY and CDR2 is SVGAGI (reference sequence). The CDR3 loop is CASSRTVNTEAFF. CDR3 in DNA: TGTGCCAGCAGTAGGACAGTGAACACTGAAGCTTTCTTT.

The rearrangement uses TRBV5-1 and TRBJ1-1; 8 positions match TRBD1. V shed 3 bases and J 8 bases; nucleotides not matched to a gene: 6. The germline V gene has CDR1 SGHRS and CDR2 YFSETQ. The CDR3 loop spans 13 amino acids. The CDR3 reads CASSYGSGGEAFF. CDR3 in DNA: TGCGCCAGCAGCTACGGATCAGGGGGCGAAGCTTTCTTT.

This clone showed up just a few times. The chain is built from TRBV4-1 and TRBJ1-1; weak D call: TRBD1 (5 bases). The germline gives CDR1 MGHRA, CDR2 YSYEKL. There are 16 residues in the CDR3. Trimming left V 3 bases short and J 6 bases short, with 20 bases between. CDR3: CASSQGLDSPGAEAFF. CDR3 bases: TGCGCCAGCAGCCAGGGATTAGACAGCCCGGGGGCTGAAGCTTTCTTT.

The V gene is TRBV5-1, the J gene TRBJ2-7, with D tentatively TRBD2 (6 bases). The V and J ends lost 0 bases and 6 bases respectively, with 13 bases between them. Per germline, CDR1 SGHRS and CDR2 YFSETQ. The CDR3 runs 14 residues. In DNA form, the CDR3 reads TGCGCCAGCAGCTTGGGACTAGTTTCTGGCGAGCAGTACTTC. Its translation: CASSLGLVSGEQYF.

This rearrangement joins TRBV5-1 to TRBJ2-7; TRBD2 aligns across 8 bases. The CDR3 length is 14 residues. Trimming removed 2 bases from V and 0 bases from J; junction bases left unmatched: 1. Looked up from germline, CDR1 is SGHRS and CDR2 is YFSETQ. This chain's CDR3 is CASSFSGASYEQYF. CDR3 DNA: TGCGCCAGCAGCTTTAGCGGGGCCTCCTACGAGCAGTACTTC.

The chain uses TRBV6-6 and TRBJ2-7, with 8 bases identical to TRBD1. The germline CDR1 and CDR2 sequences are MNHNY and SVGAGI (reference sequence). The V gene end was trimmed by 8 bases and the J gene end by 4 bases; junction bases not matched to a gene: 4. This CDR3 is 12 amino acids long. In DNA, the CDR3 is TGTGCCAGCTCCGGGACAGGATACGAGCAGTACTTC. Its protein is CASSGTGYEQYF.

This clone came up once. The V call is TRBV2, the J call TRBJ1-2; TRBD1 is a possible D gene (6 bases). Trimming shortened V by 7 bases and J by 4 bases, and 16 bases separated the two germline ends. The CDR3 loop spans 14 amino acids. Germline V CDR1 and CDR2: SNHLY, FYNNEI. As DNA, the CDR3 is TGTGCCAGCACCCGGGACACTTTCACCTATGGCTACACCTTC. The encoded protein is CASTRDTFTYGYTF. Drawing the rest from reference TRBV2 and TRBJ1-2, the complete variable domain is EPEVTQTPSHQVTQMGQEVILRCVPISNHLYFYWYRQILGQKVEFLVSFYNNEISEKSEIFDDQFSVERPDGSNFTLKIRSTKLEDSAMYFCASTRDTFTYGYTFGSGTRLTVV.

The chain has TRBV2 and TRBJ2-3; maybe TRBD2 (5 bases). V was pared by 2 bases and J by 3 bases, with 12 bases between. Germline V CDR1 and CDR2: SNHLY, FYNNEI. This CDR3 has 15 amino acids. This CDR3 reads CASSERSSGTDTQYF. Written as DNA, the CDR3 is TGTGCCAGCAGTGAAAGATCCAGCGGTACAGATACGCAGTATTTT.

The rearrangement joins TRBV28 to TRBJ1-1, with TRBD1 matching over 8 bases. Germline V CDR1 and CDR2: MDHEN, SYDVKM. Germline trimming cut 5 bases from V and 5 bases from J; bases unmatched to any gene: 13. This CDR3 has 16 residues. The CDR3 bases are TGTGCCAGCAGTCTATACTCTGGACAGGGAGAAACTGAAGCTTTCTTT. Protein: CASSLYSGQGETEAFF. The full variable domain, in which reference TRBV28 and TRBJ1-1 provide the parts outside the CDR3, is DVKVTQSSRYLVKRTGEKVFLECVQDMDHENMFWYRQDPGLGLRLIYFSYDVKMKEKGDIPEGYSVSREKKERFSLILESASTNQTSMYLCASSLYSGQGETEAFFGQGTRLTVV.

The chain couples TRBV11-3 to TRBJ2-1; D is uncertain. The V gene lost 6 bases and the J gene lost 6 bases, with 9 bases spanning the gap. The length of the CDR3 is 12 residues. Germline V lookup: CDR1 SGHNT, CDR2 YENEEA. The CDR3 protein is CASSSLANEQFF. The CDR3 DNA follows: TGTGCCAGCAGTTCTTTGGCCAATGAGCAGTTCTTC.